The source of this TCR beta chain is a study of regulatory T cells in long-lasting Graves disease. CDR3-region Arm-PCR and iRepertoire HTBI primers produced the TCR beta libraries. TCRdb recomputed calls from the multiplex PCR reads with MiXCR, one row per CDR3 protein. The table includes 400,000 to 500,000 distinct CDR3 sequences, 14% to 15% detected once. The time point: newly diagnosed GD, antithyroid drugs for less than 3 months. Extracted PBMC RNA gave rise to the TCR library. General study findings and limits: Because few samples were included, accuracy may have been lower. Persistent disease samples used TRBV28, TRBJ1-2 and TRBJ2-5 preferentially.

Trimming left V 2 bases short and J 5 bases short, with 13 bases between. The CDR3 spans 15 residues. In germline, CDR1 is MNHEY, CDR2 SVGAGI. About this clonotype: The antigen is undetermined.

The same specimen was also included in a second study, on T cells in Graves' hyperthyroidism and ophthalmopathy.

The sequencing used peripheral blood mononuclear cells (PBMCs), collected at new diagnosis, from a patient treated with antithyroid drugs. The TCR was taken from a woman in her 40s with Graves disease. V usage is TRBV6-5 and J usage is TRBJ2-1; possible D gene TRBD2, 7 bases. This CDR3 reads CASSYGGGHHNEQFF. The CDR3, as DNA: TGTGCCAGCAGTTACGGGGGGGGACACCACAATGAGCAGTTCTTC.